Given below is one T cell receptor (beta chain) in context. The junction had 6 bases not matched to a gene; V was cut back by 1 base and J by 4 bases. CDR3 length equals 15 residues. Germline loops: CDR1 LGHDT, CDR2 YNNKEL (reference sequence). TCRdb's copy holds only in-frame clones and misses some; the assay was immunoSEQ multiplex PCR. Here the sample spans 200,000 to 300,000 clones, approximately 92% being singletons. The data stem from a study of blood T cell repertoires in COVID-19. About the research overall: Acute-phase and convalescent COVID-19 samples originated in the United States, Italy and Spain. Sources were T cells, B-cell-depleted T cells, or PBMCs; the material itself was cDNA or gDNA.

Seattle's enrolled individuals joined amid active infection and were then monitored longitudinally. This chain links TRBV3-1 (or the pseudogene TRBV3-2) with TRBJ2-7; the match to TRBD1 covers 8 bases. The source of this sequence is a person aged 18-30 years with COVID-19, enrolled during active disease. The sequenced material came from peripheral blood. The CDR3 reads CASSQGGQGTYEQYF. CDR3 DNA: TGTGCCAGCAGCCAAGGAGGACAGGGTACTTACGAGCAGTACTTC.